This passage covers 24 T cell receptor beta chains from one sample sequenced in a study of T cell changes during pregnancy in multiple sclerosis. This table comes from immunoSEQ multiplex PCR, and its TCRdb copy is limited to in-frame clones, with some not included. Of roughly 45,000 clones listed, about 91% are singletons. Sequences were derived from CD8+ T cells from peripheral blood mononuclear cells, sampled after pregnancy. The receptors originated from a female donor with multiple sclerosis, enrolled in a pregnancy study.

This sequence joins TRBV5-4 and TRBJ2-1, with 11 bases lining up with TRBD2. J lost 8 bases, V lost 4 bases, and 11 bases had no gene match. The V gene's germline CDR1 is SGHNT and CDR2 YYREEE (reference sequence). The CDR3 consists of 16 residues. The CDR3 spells CASSTIAGGPGDEQFF. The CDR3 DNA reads TGTGCCAGCAGCACCATAGCGGGGGGGCCTGGAGATGAGCAGTTCTTC.

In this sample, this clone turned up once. The CDR3 sequence: CASSLRAYEQYF. The CDR3 DNA reads TGTGCCAGCAGCTTGCGGGCCTACGAGCAGTACTTC. The chain uses TRBV5-6 and TRBJ2-7; D is ambiguous. V lost 1 base, J lost 2 bases, and 4 bases lay in between. This CDR3 is 12 amino acids long. Germline CDR1 is SGHDT and CDR2 is YYEEEE.

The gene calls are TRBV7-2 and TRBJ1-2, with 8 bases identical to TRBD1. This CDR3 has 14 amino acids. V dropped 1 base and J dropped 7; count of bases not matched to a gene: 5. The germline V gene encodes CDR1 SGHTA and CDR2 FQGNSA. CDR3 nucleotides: TGTGCCAGCAGCTTAGGACAGGGGACGCTTGGCTACACCTTC. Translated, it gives CASSLGQGTLGYTF.

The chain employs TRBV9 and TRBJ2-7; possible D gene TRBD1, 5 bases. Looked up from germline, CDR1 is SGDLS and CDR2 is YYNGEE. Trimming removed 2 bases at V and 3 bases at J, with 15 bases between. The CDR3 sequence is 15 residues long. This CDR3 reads CASSVAPEGDYEQYF. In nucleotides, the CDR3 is TGTGCCAGCAGCGTGGCGCCCGAAGGGGACTACGAGCAGTACTTC.

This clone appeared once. CDR3 residues: CASSADGENTEAFF. The DNA for the CDR3 is TGTGCCAGTAGTGCAGACGGGGAGAACACTGAAGCTTTCTTT. This rearrangement joins TRBV19 to TRBJ1-1; D is unclear. V lost 5 bases to trimming and J lost 1 base, with 11 bases between them. The CDR3 is 14 amino acids. Germline V lookup: CDR1 LNHDA, CDR2 SQIVND (reference sequence).

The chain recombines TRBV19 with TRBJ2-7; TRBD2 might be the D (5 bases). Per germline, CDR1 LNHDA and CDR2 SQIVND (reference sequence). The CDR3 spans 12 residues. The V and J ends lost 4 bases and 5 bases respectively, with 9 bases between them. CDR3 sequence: CASSRRRDEQYF. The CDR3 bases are TGTGCCAGTAGTAGGCGGCGGGACGAGCAGTACTTC.

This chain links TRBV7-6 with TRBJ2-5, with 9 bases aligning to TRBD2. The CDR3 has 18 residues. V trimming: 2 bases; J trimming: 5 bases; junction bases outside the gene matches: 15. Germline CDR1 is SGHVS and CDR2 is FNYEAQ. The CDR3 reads CASSLYMDGGRADETQYF. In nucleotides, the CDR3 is TGTGCCAGCAGCTTATATATGGACGGCGGGAGGGCCGATGAGACCCAGTACTTC.

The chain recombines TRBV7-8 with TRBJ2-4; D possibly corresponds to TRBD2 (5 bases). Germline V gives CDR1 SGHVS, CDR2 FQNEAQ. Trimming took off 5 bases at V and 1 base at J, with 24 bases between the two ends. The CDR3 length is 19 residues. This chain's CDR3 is CASSPALGIGGYAKNIQYF. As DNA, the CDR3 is TGTGCCAGCAGCCCCGCATTAGGGATCGGCGGGTATGCCAAAAACATTCAGTACTTC.

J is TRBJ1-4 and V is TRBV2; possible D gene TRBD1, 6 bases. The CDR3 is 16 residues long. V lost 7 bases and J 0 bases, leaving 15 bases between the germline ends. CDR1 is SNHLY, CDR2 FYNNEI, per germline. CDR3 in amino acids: CASKDSALATNEKLFF. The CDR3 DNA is TGTGCCAGCAAGGACAGCGCCCTCGCAACTAATGAAAAACTGTTTTTT.

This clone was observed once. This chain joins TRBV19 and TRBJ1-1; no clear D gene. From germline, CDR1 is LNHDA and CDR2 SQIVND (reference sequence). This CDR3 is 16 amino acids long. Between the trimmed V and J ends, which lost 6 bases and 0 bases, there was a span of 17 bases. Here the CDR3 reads CASSLVGPGMNTEAFF. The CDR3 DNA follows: TGTGCCAGTAGCCTGGTTGGGCCCGGGATGAACACTGAAGCTTTCTTT.

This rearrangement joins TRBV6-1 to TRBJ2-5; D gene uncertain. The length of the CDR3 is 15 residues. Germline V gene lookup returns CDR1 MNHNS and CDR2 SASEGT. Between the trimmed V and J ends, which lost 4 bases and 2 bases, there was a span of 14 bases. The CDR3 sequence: CASSVAERAQETQYF. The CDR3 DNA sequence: TGTGCCAGCAGTGTAGCAGAGCGAGCTCAAGAGACCCAGTACTTC.

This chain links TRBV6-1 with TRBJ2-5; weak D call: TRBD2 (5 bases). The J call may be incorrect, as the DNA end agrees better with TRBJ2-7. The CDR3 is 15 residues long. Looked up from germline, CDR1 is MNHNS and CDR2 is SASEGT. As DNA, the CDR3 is TGTGCCAGCAGTGACGTCTGGAGCGAGGGCTACGAGCAGTACTTC. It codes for CASSDVWSEGYEQYF.

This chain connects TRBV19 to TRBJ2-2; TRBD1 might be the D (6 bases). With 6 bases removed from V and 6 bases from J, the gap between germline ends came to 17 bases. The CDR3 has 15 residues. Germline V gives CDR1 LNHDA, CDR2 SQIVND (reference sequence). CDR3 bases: TGTGCCAGTAGGCCACAGGGTCCGTGGGCCGGGGAGCTGTTTTTT. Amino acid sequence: CASRPQGPWAGELFF.

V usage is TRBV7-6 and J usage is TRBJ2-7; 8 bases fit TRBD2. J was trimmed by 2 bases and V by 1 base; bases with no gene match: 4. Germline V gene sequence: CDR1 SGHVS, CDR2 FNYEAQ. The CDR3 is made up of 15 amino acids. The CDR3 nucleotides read TGTGCCAGCAGCTTAGGGGTAGCGGGACCCTACGAGCAGTACTTC. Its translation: CASSLGVAGPYEQYF.

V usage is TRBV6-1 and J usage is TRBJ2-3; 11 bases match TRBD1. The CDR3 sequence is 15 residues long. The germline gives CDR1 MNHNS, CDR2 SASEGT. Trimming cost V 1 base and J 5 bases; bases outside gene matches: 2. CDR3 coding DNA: TGTGCCAGCAGTGAAGGGACAGGGGGCTTAGATACGCAGTATTTT. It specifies CASSEGTGGLDTQYF.

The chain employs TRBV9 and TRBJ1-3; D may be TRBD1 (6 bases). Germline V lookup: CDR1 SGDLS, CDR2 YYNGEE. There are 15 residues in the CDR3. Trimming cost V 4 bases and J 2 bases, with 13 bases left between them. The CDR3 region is CASSLGQSPGNTIYF. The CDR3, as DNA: TGTGCCAGCAGCCTCGGACAGTCCCCTGGAAACACCATATATTTT.

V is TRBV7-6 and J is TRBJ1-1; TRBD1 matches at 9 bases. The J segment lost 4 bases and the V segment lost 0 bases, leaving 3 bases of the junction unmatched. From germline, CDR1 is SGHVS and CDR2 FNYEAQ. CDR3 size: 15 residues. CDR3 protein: CASSLAGTGSTEAFF. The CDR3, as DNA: TGTGCCAGCAGCTTAGCGGGGACAGGGAGCACTGAAGCTTTCTTT.

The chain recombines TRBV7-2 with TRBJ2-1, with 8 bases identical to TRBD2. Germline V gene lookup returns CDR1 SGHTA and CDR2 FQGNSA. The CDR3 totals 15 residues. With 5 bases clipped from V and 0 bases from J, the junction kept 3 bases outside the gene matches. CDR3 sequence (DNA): TGTGCCAGCAGCACGGGGACTAGCTCCTACAATGAGCAGTTCTTC. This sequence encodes CASSTGTSSYNEQFF.

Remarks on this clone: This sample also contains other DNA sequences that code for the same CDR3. CDR3 bases: TGTGCCAGCAGTTCGCTGGACGGGATCAATCAGCCCCAGCATTTT. Its translation is CASSSLDGINQPQHF. The rearrangement joins TRBV6-1 to TRBJ1-5; D is unclear. CDR1 MNHNS and CDR2 SASEGT come from the germline V gene. The CDR3 is made up of 15 amino acids. V was trimmed by 5 bases and J by 3 bases, leaving 14 bases between them.

The CDR3 nucleotides are TGTGCCAGCAGCTCTCGACAGGGGGCAAGGTCTGGAAACACCATATATTTT. Encoded protein: CASSSRQGARSGNTIYF. This chain connects TRBV7-9 to TRBJ1-3, with TRBD1 identical over 10 bases. This CDR3 region has 17 residues. Per the germline V gene, CDR1 is SEHNR and CDR2 is FQNEAQ (reference sequence). V shed 4 bases, J shed 1 base, and the junction held 7 bases outside the gene matches.

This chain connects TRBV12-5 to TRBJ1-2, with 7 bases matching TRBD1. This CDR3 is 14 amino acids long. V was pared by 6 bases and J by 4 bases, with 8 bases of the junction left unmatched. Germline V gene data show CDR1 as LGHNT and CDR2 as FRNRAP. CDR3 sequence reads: CASGTGQVIYGYTF. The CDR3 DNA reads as TGTGCTAGTGGAACTGGACAGGTGATCTATGGCTACACCTTC.

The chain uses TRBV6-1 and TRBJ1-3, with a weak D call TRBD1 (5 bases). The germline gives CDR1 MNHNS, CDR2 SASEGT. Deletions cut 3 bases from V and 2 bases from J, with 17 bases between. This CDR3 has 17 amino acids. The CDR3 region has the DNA TGTGCCAGCAGTGAGTGGGGCTCCCTTCGCCCTGGAAACACCATATATTTT. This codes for CASSEWGSLRPGNTIYF.

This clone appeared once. The CDR3 loop is CASTVTVGGIYEQYF. In DNA form, the CDR3 reads TGTGCCAGCACCGTTACGGTGGGGGGTATATACGAGCAGTACTTC. The rearrangement joins TRBV6-5 to TRBJ2-7; tentatively, D is TRBD2 (6 bases). The CDR3 length is 15 residues. The germline gives CDR1 MNHEY, CDR2 SVGAGI. V lost 7 bases, J lost 4 bases, and 20 bases lay in between.

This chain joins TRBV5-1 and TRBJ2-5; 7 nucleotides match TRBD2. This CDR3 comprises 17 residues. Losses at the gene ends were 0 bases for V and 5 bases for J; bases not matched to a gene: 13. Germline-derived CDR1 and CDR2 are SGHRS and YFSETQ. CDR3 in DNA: TGCGCCAGCAGCTTGGGTATGGGGGAGGGCATCGTGGAGACCCAGTACTTC. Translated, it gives CASSLGMGEGIVETQYF.